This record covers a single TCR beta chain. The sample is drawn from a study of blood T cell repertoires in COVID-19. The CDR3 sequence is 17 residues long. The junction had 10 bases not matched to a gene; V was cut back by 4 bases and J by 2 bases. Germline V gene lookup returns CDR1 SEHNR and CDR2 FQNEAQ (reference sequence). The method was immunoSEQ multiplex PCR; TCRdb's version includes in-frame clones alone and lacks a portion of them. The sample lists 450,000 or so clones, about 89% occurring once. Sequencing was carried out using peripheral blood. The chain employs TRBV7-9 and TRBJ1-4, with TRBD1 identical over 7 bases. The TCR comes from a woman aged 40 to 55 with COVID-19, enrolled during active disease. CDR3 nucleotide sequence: TGTGCCAGCAGCTCTGGGACAGATTGGACTACTAATGAAAAACTGTTTTTT. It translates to CASSSGTDWTTNEKLFF. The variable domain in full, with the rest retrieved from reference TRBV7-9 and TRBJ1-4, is DTGVSQNPRHKITKRGQNVTFRCDPISEHNRLYWYRQTLGQGPEFLTYFQNEAQLEKSRLLSDRFSAERPKGSFSTLEIQRTEQGDSAMYLCASSSGTDWTTNEKLFFGSGTQLSVL.